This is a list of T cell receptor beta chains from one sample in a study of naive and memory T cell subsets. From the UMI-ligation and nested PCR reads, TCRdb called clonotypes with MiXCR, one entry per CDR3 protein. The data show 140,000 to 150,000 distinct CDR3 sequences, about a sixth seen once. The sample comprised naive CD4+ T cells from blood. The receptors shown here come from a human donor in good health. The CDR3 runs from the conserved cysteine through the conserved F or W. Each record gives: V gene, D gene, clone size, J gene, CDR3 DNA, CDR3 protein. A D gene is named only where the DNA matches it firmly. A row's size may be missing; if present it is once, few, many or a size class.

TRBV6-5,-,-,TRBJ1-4,TGTGCCAGCAGTTACTCGATGGGAAAACTGTTTTTT,CASSYSMGKLFF
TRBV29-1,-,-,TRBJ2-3,TGCAGCGTTGAAGGAGGCAGCACAGATACGCAGTATTTT,CSVEGGSTDTQYF
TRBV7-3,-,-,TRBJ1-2,TGTGCCAGCAGAACCAACAGGGTGGGGAACTATGGCTACACCTTC,CASRTNRVGNYGYTF
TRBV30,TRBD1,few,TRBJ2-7,TGTGCCTGGAACAGGGGGGCAACCTACGAGCAGTACTTC,CAWNRGATYEQYF
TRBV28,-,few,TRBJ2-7,TGTGCCAGCAGTTTACGAGGGAAGATAAGCTCCTACGAGCAGTACTTC,CASSLRGKISSYEQYF
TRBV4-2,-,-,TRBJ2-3,TGTGCCAGCAGCCAAGAGGCCCTAGCGTACACAGGTACGCAGTATTTT,CASSQEALAYTGTQYF
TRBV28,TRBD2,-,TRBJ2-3,TGTGCCAGCAGTTGGGGACTAGTTGAGGCAGATACGCAGTATTTT,CASSWGLVEADTQYF
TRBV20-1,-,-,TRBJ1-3,TGCAGTGCTAAACCCGGCTCGGGAAACACCATATATTTT,CSAKPGSGNTIYF
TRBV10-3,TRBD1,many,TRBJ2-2,TGTGCCATCAGGGGGACAGCTAACACCGGGGAGCTGTTTTTT,CAIRGTANTGELFF
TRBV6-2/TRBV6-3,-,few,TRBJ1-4,TGTGCCAGCAGCCCTCCCCGTTCGAGCGAAAAACTGTTTTTT,CASSPPRSSEKLFF
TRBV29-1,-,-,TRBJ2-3,TGCAGCGTTGCGCTAGCGAAAAGCACAGATACGCAGTATTTT,CSVALAKSTDTQYF
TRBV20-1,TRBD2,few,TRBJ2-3,TGCAGTGCTACACCGACTAGCGGGAGGGCCTTAGTTACAGATACGCAGTATTTT,CSATPTSGRALVTDTQYF
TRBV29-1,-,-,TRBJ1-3,TGCAGCGTTCGGGGACTTGGTGGAAACACCATATATTTT,CSVRGLGGNTIYF
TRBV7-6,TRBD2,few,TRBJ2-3,TGTGCCAGCAGCTTAGCTATGACTAGCGGGAGCACAGATACGCAGTATTTT,CASSLAMTSGSTDTQYF
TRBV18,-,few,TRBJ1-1,TGTGCCAGCTCACCGACAGAACAGGGATCCAACACTGAAGCTTTCTTT,CASSPTEQGSNTEAFF
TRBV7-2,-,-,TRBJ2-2,TGTGCCAGCAGCTTAGCCGGCGCCCCCGCGAACACCGGGGAGCTGTTTTTT,CASSLAGAPANTGELFF
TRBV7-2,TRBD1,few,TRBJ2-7,TGTGCCAGCAGCTTAACAGGGGGCTATGCTGAGCAGTACTTC,CASSLTGGYAEQYF
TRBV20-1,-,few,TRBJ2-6,TGCAGTGCTAGACGGGGGACCGGGGCCAACGTCCTGACTTTC,CSARRGTGANVLTF
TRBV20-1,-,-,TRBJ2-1,TGCAGTGCTGAGGACGTGACTATCGCCTACAATGAGCAGTTCTTC,CSAEDVTIAYNEQFF
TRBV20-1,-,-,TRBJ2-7,TGCAGTGCTACAGAAAGGGCCTACGAGCAGTACTTC,CSATERAYEQYF